The present T cell receptor (beta chain) was sequenced within a study of cytomegalovirus exposure and HLA in healthy donors. Study observations and caveats: Analysis was carried out at a later point, and it linked a missense DCLRE1C variant to TCR beta V- and J-gene trimming. Published work reported that the classifier diagnosed cytomegalovirus status with high specificity and sensitivity.

For this clone: Its target is unknown.

Vbeta (60) and Jbeta (13) primers were used in the PCR. The data were produced by immunoSEQ multiplex PCR, yet TCRdb's version contains in-frame clones alone and is incomplete. The profile shows around 300,000 clones, under 80% of them singletons. The TCR originated in a female donor in good health and CMV-seronegative. Input material: PBMCs.

CDR3 residues: CASSQLRNSPLHF. Written as DNA, the CDR3 is TGTGCCAGTAGCCAACTCCGTAATTCACCCCTCCACTTT. This chain connects TRBV19 to TRBJ1-6; D unresolved. Trimming left V 6 bases short and J 6 bases short, with 9 bases between. Germline-derived CDR1 and CDR2 are LNHDA and SQIVND (reference sequence). The CDR3 totals 13 residues.